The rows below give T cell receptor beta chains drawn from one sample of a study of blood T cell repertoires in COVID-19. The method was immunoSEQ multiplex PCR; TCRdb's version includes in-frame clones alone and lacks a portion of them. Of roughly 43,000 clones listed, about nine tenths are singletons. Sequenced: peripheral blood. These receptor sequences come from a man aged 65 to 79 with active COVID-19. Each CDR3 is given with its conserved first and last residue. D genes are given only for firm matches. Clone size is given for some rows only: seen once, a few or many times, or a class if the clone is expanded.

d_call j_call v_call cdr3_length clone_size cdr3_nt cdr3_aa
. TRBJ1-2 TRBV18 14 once TGTGCCAGCTCACTAATTGGGGCGACGGATGGCTACACCTTC CASSLIGATDGYTF
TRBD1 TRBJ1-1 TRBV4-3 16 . TGCGCCAGCAGCCAGGGAGGGACAGGGAGGAACACTGAAGCTTTCTTT CASSQGGTGRNTEAFF
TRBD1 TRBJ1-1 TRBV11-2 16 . TGTGCCAGCAGCCGTAGGACAGGGGCCCCGAACACTGAAGCTTTCTTT CASSRRTGAPNTEAFF
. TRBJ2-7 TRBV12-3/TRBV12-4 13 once TGTGCCAGCAGTAGGGACAATATCTACGAGCAGTACTTC CASSRDNIYEQYF
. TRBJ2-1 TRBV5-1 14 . TGCGCCAGCAGCTTTTTTGGGAGTAACAATGAGCAGTTCTTC CASSFFGSNNEQFF
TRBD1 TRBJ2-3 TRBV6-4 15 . TGTGCCAGCAGTAGGACAGGGGAAAGAGGAGATACGCAGTATTTT CASSRTGERGDTQYF
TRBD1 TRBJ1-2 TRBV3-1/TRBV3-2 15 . TGTGCCAGCAGCCAGTACAGGGGCGCGGACTATGGCTACACCTTC CASSQYRGADYGYTF
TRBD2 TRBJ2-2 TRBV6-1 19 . TGTGCCAGCAGTGAATCGTTTGGGGGAGCGGGGACGAACACCGGGGAGCTGTTTTTT CASSESFGGAGTNTGELFF
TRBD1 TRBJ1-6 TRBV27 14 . TGTGCCAGCAGTTTTACAGGGGGGAGATCACCCCTCCACTTT CASSFTGGRSPLHF
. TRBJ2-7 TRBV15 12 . TGTGCCACCAGCAGAGATCACTACGAGCAGTACTTC CATSRDHYEQYF
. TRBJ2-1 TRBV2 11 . TGTGCCAGCAGTGTCGGACACGAGCAGTTCTTC CASSVGHEQFF
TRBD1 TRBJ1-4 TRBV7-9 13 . TGTGCCAGCCTAAGACAGGGTAATGAAAAACTGTTTTTT CASLRQGNEKLFF
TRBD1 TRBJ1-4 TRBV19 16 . TGTGCCAGTAACGAGGGGCCAGGGGGCGGTTATGAAAAACTGTTTTTT CASNEGPGGGYEKLFF
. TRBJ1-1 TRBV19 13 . TGTGCCAGTAAGCGGAACATGAACACTGAAGCTTTCTTT CASKRNMNTEAFF
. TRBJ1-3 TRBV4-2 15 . TGTGCCAGCAGCCAGGGAACAGGGTCTGGAAACACCATATATTTT CASSQGTGSGNTIYF
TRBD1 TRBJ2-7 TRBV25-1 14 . TGTGCCAGCAGTCCGGGACAGGGAAATTACGAGCAGTACTTC CASSPGQGNYEQYF
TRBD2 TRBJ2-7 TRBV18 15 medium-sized TGTGCCAGCTCAAGTACGGCGGGGGGGGTCTACGAGCAGTACTTC CASSSTAGGVYEQYF
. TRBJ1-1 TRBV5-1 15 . TGCGCCAGCAGCCCGGACAGCCCCATGAACACTGAAGCTTTCTTT CASSPDSPMNTEAFF
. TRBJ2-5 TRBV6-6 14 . TGTGCCAGCAGACCCCCGGCGGGGTCAGAGACCCAGTACTTC CASRPPAGSETQYF
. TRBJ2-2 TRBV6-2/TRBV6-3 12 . TGTGCCAGCAGTGGGCTTGGCGGGGAGCTGTTTTTT CASSGLGGELFF
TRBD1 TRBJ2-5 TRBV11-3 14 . TGTGCCAGCAGCCCCGGGACAGGGGAAGAGACCCAGTACTTC CASSPGTGEETQYF
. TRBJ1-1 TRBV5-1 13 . TGCGCCAGCAGCTGGAGGGGCGGCTCTGAAGCTTTCTTT CASSWRGGSEAFF
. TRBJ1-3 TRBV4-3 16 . TGCGCCAGCAGCCAGAATCGGGGGACCTCTGGAAACACCATATATTTT CASSQNRGTSGNTIYF
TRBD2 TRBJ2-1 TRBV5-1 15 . TGCGCCAGCAGCTTGGTGGCTAGCGGGGACAATGAGCAGTTCTTC CASSLVASGDNEQFF
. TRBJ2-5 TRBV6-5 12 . TGTGCCAGCAGGGGCGACGCATGGACCCAGTACTTC CASRGDAWTQYF
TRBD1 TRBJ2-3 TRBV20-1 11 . TGCGGAACAGGGGGAGAGGATACGCAGTATTTT CGTGGEDTQYF
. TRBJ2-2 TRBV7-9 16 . TGTGCCAGCAGCTTAAGGACAGCGATCAACACCGGGGAGCTGTTTTTT CASSLRTAINTGELFF
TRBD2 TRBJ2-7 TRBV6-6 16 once TGTGCCAGCAGTTGGTACCATGGCGGGGGGTCCTACGAGCAGTACTTC CASSWYHGGGSYEQYF
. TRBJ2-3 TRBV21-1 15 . TGTGCCAGCAGCAATCAGAAGCGGGGGAGGGATACGCAGTATTTT CASSNQKRGRDTQYF
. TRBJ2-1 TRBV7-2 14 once TGTGCCAGCAGCTTACTAGGCTCCTACAATGAGCAGTTCTTC CASSLLGSYNEQFF
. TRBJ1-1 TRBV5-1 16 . TGCGCCAGCAGCAAACAACAGGGCGGATTGGGCACTGAAGCTTTCTTT CASSKQQGGLGTEAFF
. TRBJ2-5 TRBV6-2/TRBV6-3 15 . TGTGCCAGCAGCGACTCAGTGGATCTCCGCGAGACCCAGTACTTC CASSDSVDLRETQYF
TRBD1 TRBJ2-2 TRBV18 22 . TGTGCCAGCTCACCACAAGAAACGGGACAGGTTCCTCCATTAGGTGTTTCCGGGGAGCTGTTTTTT CASSPQETGQVPPLGVSGELFF
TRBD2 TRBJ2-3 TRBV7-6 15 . TGTGCCAGCAGTTCCCGGACTAGCGTGGCGGATACGCAGTATTTT CASSSRTSVADTQYF
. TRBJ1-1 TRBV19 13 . TGTGCCAGTAGTATCTATGGGAACACTGAAGCTTTCTTT CASSIYGNTEAFF
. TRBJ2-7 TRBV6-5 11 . TGTGCCAGCAGGAGGGCCTCCGAGCAGTACTTC CASRRASEQYF
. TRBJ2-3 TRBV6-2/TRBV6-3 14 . TGTGCCAGCAGTTACTCACAGGGGGGGCATACGCAGTATTTT CASSYSQGGHTQYF
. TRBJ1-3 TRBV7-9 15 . TGTGCCAGCAGCTTAGGGGACAACTCTGGAAACACCATATATTTT CASSLGDNSGNTIYF
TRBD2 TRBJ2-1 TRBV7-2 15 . TGTGCCAGCAGCTTAGTCGGCAGCGGGGGGAATGAGCAGTTCTTC CASSLVGSGGNEQFF
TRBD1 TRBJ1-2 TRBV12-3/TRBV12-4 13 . TGTGCCAGCACAACTCAGGGGGTGCGTGGCTACACCTTC CASTTQGVRGYTF
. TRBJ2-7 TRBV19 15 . TGTGCCAGTAGTATCGGTCAGGGCCCCAGCTACGAGCAGTACTTC CASSIGQGPSYEQYF
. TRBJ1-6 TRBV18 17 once TGTGCCAGCTCAGCCTCGGCCGGGGGGCAAGGAAATTCACCCCTCCACTTT CASSASAGGQGNSPLHF
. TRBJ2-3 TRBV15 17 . TGTGCCACCAGCAGCTCCGGGTACTCCTATTTCACAGATACGCAGTATTTT CATSSSGYSYFTDTQYF
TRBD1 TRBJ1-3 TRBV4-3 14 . TGCGCCAGCAGCCTAAGGACAGGGGGAAACACCATATATTTT CASSLRTGGNTIYF
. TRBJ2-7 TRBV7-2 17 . TGTGCCAGCAGCCAATCAGGCGCAGGCAGGGTGAGCTACGAGCAGTACTTC CASSQSGAGRVSYEQYF
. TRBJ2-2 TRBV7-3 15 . TGTGCCAGCAGTAGGACTATCGCGAACACCGGGGAGCTGTTTTTT CASSRTIANTGELFF
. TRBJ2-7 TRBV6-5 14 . TGTGCCAGCCGACCCCAGGGGTCAAGCTACGAGCAGTACTTC CASRPQGSSYEQYF
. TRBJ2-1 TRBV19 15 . TGTGCCAGTAGTATTTGGCAGGACTCCTACAATGAGCAGTTCTTC CASSIWQDSYNEQFF
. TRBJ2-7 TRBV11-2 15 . TGTGCCAGCAGCTTATACGGCGGGTCGGAATACGAGCAGTACTTC CASSLYGGSEYEQYF
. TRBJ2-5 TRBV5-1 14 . TGCGCCAGCAGCTTGGTTCCACAGTTTCAGACCCAGTACTTC CASSLVPQFQTQYF
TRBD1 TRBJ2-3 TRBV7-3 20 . TGTGCCAGCAGCTTAAAGTTTCGGGGTCAGGGGACAGGGGGCGAAGATACGCAGTATTTT CASSLKFRGQGTGGEDTQYF